This T cell receptor (beta chain) was recorded in a study of T-cell memory formation after mild COVID-19. TCRdb re-called the 5' RACE reads through MiXCR, storing one row per CDR3 protein. In the table there are around 110,000 distinct CDR3 sequences, roughly 14% of which are singletons. This CDR3 has 15 amino acids. The junction had 6 bases not matched to a gene; V was cut back by 4 bases and J by 3 bases. Germline-derived CDR1 and CDR2 are SGHKS and YYEKEE (reference sequence). The specimen sequenced was PBMCs or a T cell subset sorted from them (not recorded which). This receptor was identified in a man between 18 and 29 years old who had mild COVID-19 (a few samples of this study predate the infection). Cell type and time point are not known. The chain is built from TRBV5-5 and TRBJ2-7; 11 positions agree with TRBD1. The CDR3 here is CASSLAGTGGYEQYF. Here the CDR3 DNA reads TGTGCCAGCAGCCTCGCCGGGACAGGGGGCTACGAGCAGTACTTC.